Below, 26 T cell receptor beta chains from the same sample are listed, as sequenced in a study of T cell responses to AZD1222 COVID-19 vaccine. Assay used: immunoSEQ multiplex PCR; TCRdb lists only in-frame clones, some missing. Found here are 100,000 to 140,000 clones, more than 80% of them singletons; the top ten hold roughly 7%. The sequencing used peripheral blood, collected on day 0 of AZD1222 vaccination. The source of these receptors is an adult in good health.

This chain uses TRBV5-6 with TRBJ2-7; tentative D call: TRBD1 (6 bases). This CDR3 spans 14 amino acids. V gave up 4 bases and J gave up 1 base, with 12 bases separating them. Germline loops: CDR1 SGHDT, CDR2 YYEEEE. The CDR3 here is CASSAQGLSYEQYF. The CDR3 DNA reads as TGTGCCAGCAGCGCACAGGGTTTGTCCTACGAGCAGTACTTC.

The chain joins TRBV27 to TRBJ1-3; the D is unclear. The CDR3 sequence is 13 residues long. Looked up from germline, CDR1 is MNHEY and CDR2 is SMNVEV (reference sequence). Between the trimmed V and J ends, which lost 3 bases and 0 bases, there was a span of 3 bases. This CDR3 reads CASSFSSGNTIYF. CDR3 nucleotide sequence: TGTGCCAGCAGTTTCAGCTCTGGAAACACCATATATTTT.

In nucleotides, the CDR3 is TGTGCCAGCGGCCGACAGACGTATCAGCCCCAGCATTTT. Amino acid sequence: CASGRQTYQPQHF. This chain uses TRBV7-2 with TRBJ1-5; weak D call: TRBD1 (5 bases). Germline assignment: CDR1 SGHTA and CDR2 FQGNSA. The CDR3 loop spans 13 amino acids. V was trimmed by 8 bases and J by 5 bases, leaving 13 bases between them.

This clone was seen once. The J gene is TRBJ2-2, the V gene TRBV4-1; unclear D gene. This CDR3 contains 15 residues. CDR1 and CDR2 (germline): MGHRA, YSYEKL. V was shortened by 0 bases and J by 1 base, with 6 bases between the two germline ends. CDR3 loop: CASSQDQRNTGELFF. CDR3 coding DNA: TGCGCCAGCAGCCAAGATCAGAGGAACACCGGGGAGCTGTTTTTT.

The chain links TRBV12-3 or TRBV12-4 to TRBJ1-6; no clear D gene. V was cut by 6 bases and J by 11 bases, with 11 bases left in between. The length of the CDR3 is 12 residues. CDR3 coding DNA: TGTGCCAGCAGCCTCCCAGAGACACCCCTCCACTTT. Translated, it gives CASSLPETPLHF.

V is TRBV6-2 or TRBV6-3 and J is TRBJ2-7; D is possibly TRBD2 (6 bases). The germline gives CDR1 MNHEY, CDR2 SVGEGT. The CDR3 covers 14 residues. V lost 0 bases and J lost 3, with 9 bases in between. CDR3 nucleotides: TGTGCCAGCAGTTACTCGACGGACTACTACGAGCAGTACTTC. Protein: CASSYSTDYYEQYF.

This CDR3 reads CASSTRQGARDSPLHF. CDR3 in DNA: TGTGCCAGTAGTACGCGACAGGGAGCAAGGGATTCACCCCTCCACTTT. The chain employs TRBV19 and TRBJ1-6; 7 bases map to TRBD1. The germline CDR1 and CDR2 sequences are LNHDA and SQIVND (reference sequence). The CDR3 contains 16 residues. V trimming: 4 bases; J trimming: 8 bases; junction bases outside the gene matches: 11.

The chain joins TRBV20-1 to TRBJ2-2, with a weak D call TRBD2 (6 bases). CDR3 length: 14 residues. V was pared by 3 bases and J by 2 bases, with 10 bases between. Per germline, CDR1 DFQATT and CDR2 SNEGSKA (reference sequence). CDR3 protein: CSASSGLNTGELFF. CDR3 DNA: TGCAGTGCTAGTAGCGGACTAAACACCGGGGAGCTGTTTTTT.

This clone showed up just a few times. The V call is TRBV7-2, the J call TRBJ2-1; D unresolved. The length of the CDR3 is 16 residues. Germline loops: CDR1 SGHTA, CDR2 FQGNSA. V lost 0 bases and J 0 bases, leaving 9 bases between the germline ends. CDR3 nucleotide sequence: TGTGCCAGCAGCTTAGCGCGGACCCTCTCCTACAATGAGCAGTTCTTC. Protein: CASSLARTLSYNEQFF.

This clone was observed a handful of times. The J gene is TRBJ2-4, the V gene TRBV27; 8 bases align to TRBD2. The CDR3 consists of 15 residues. V trimming: 2 bases; J trimming: 6 bases; junction bases outside the gene matches: 6. CDR1 MNHEY and CDR2 SMNVEV come from the germline V gene (reference sequence). The CDR3 sequence: CASSLSGGGGNIQYF. CDR3 nucleotides: TGTGCCAGCAGTTTAAGCGGGGGCGGGGGAAACATTCAGTACTTC.

This clone was counted once. J is TRBJ1-4 and V is TRBV4-3; D gene ambiguous. Germline V gene data show CDR1 as LGHNA and CDR2 as YSLEER. V was shortened by 0 bases and J by 3 bases, with 8 bases between the two germline ends. The CDR3 loop spans 15 amino acids. This CDR3 is CASSQEQWPNEKLFF. CDR3 in DNA: TGCGCCAGCAGCCAAGAACAGTGGCCTAATGAAAAACTGTTTTTT.

J is TRBJ1-1 and V is TRBV7-3; a weak D match, TRBD1 (5 bases). The CDR3 contains 13 residues. Germline V gives CDR1 SGHTA, CDR2 FQGTGA. Trimming shortened V by 5 bases and J by 6 bases, and 13 bases separated the two germline ends. The CDR3 nucleotides are TGTGCCAGCAGCCAACAACAGGAATCTGAAGCTTTCTTT. Translated, it gives CASSQQQESEAFF.

The rearrangement uses TRBV27 and TRBJ1-1, with TRBD1 matching 7 bases. V shed 3 bases, J shed 6 bases, and the junction held 7 bases outside the gene matches. The CDR3 is 14 amino acids. Per the germline V gene, CDR1 is MNHEY and CDR2 is SMNVEV (reference sequence). CDR3 region: CASSLVRQGPEAFF. The DNA of the CDR3 is TGTGCCAGCAGTTTGGTAAGACAGGGACCTGAAGCTTTCTTT.

V and J are TRBV11-2 and TRBJ1-2, with D possibly being TRBD1 (6 bases). V lost 7 bases and J lost 8, with 17 bases in between. This CDR3 is 13 amino acids long. CDR1 and CDR2 from the germline V gene are SGHAT and FQNNGV. The CDR3 here is CASTTTGKGGYTF. The CDR3 DNA follows: TGTGCCAGCACCACCACAGGGAAGGGAGGCTACACCTTC.

The rearrangement links TRBV18 to TRBJ2-7; D remains ambiguous. The CDR3 runs to 14 residues. Trimming took 2 bases from V and 2 from J, leaving 10 bases between them. Germline V CDR1 and CDR2: KGHSH, LQKENI. CDR3 loop: CASSPGRRTYEQYF. The CDR3 DNA reads as TGTGCCAGCTCACCAGGTCGCAGAACCTACGAGCAGTACTTC.

V is TRBV28 and J is TRBJ1-5; no clear D. CDR3 length equals 14 residues. Germline V gene sequence: CDR1 MDHEN, CDR2 SYDVKM. Deletions cut 1 base from V and 5 bases from J, with 9 bases between. CDR3 in amino acids: CASSLSSRDQPQHF. The CDR3 DNA sequence: TGTGCCAGCAGTTTATCGTCAAGGGATCAGCCCCAGCATTTT.

The CDR3 here is CAWISNQETQYF. The CDR3, as DNA: TGTGCCTGGATAAGCAACCAAGAGACCCAGTACTTC. V usage is TRBV30 and J usage is TRBJ2-5, with D uncertain. V was clipped by 4 bases and J by 0 bases, with 6 bases between them. The CDR3 has 12 residues. Germline lookup yields CDR1 GTSNPN and CDR2 SVGIG (reference sequence).

The chain uses TRBV11-1 and TRBJ2-7; TRBD2 agrees at 7 bases. The junction had 8 bases not matched to a gene; V was cut back by 6 bases and J by 0 bases. Germline values: CDR1 SGHAT, CDR2 FQDESV (reference sequence). The CDR3 spans 15 residues. The CDR3 spells CASSFRDYLSYEQYF. The CDR3 DNA reads TGTGCCAGCAGTTTCCGGGACTACCTCTCCTACGAGCAGTACTTC. The full variable domain, completed using reference TRBV11-1 and TRBJ2-7, is EAEVAQSPRYKITEKSQAVAFWCDPISGHATLYWYRQILGQGPELLVQFQDESVVDDSQLPKDRFSAERLKGVDSTLKIQPAELGDSAMYLCASSFRDYLSYEQYFGPGTRLTVT.

The chain couples TRBV10-2 to TRBJ2-2; 7 bases match TRBD1. Per the germline V gene, CDR1 is WSHSY and CDR2 is SAAADI. V trimming: 2 bases; J trimming: 4 bases; junction bases outside the gene matches: 10. CDR3 length: 17 amino acids. CDR3 nucleotides: TGCGCCAGCAGTGAGGGGTCAGGGGGTCGAGGCACCGGGGAGCTGTTTTTT. This sequence encodes CASSEGSGGRGTGELFF.

This clone was recorded once. V is TRBV4-1 and J is TRBJ1-1; D remains ambiguous. V shed 0 bases and J shed 5 bases, with 16 bases lying between them. The CDR3 length is 16 residues. Looked up from germline, CDR1 is MGHRA and CDR2 is YSYEKL. The CDR3 reads CASSQDRAGYGTEAFF. CDR3 coding DNA: TGCGCCAGCAGCCAAGATCGTGCCGGGTATGGTACTGAAGCTTTCTTT.

The chain links TRBV19 to TRBJ1-4; D perhaps matches TRBD1 (5 bases). CDR3 length equals 15 residues. V lost 1 base to trimming and J lost 2 bases, with 8 bases between them. Germline loops: CDR1 LNHDA, CDR2 SQIVND (reference sequence). CDR3 amino acids: CASSIGGATNEKLFF. The DNA of the CDR3 is TGTGCCAGTAGTATAGGAGGGGCTACTAATGAAAAACTGTTTTTT. Full variable domain (rest looked up from reference TRBV19 and TRBJ1-4): DGGITQSPKYLFRKEGQNVTLSCEQNLNHDAMYWYRQDPGQGLRLIYYSQIVNDFQKGDIAEGYSVSREKKESFPLTVTSAQKNPTAFYLCASSIGGATNEKLFFGSGTQLSVL.

The CDR3 here is CASSLLSGQGFGSPLHF. CDR3 nucleotides: TGTGCCAGCAGCTTATTATCGGGACAGGGGTTTGGGTCACCCCTCCACTTT. The genes are TRBV7-9 and TRBJ1-6, with 10 bases fitting TRBD1. CDR3 size: 17 residues. Germline V lookup: CDR1 SEHNR, CDR2 FQNEAQ (reference sequence). V dropped 2 bases and J dropped 10; count of bases not matched to a gene: 11.

The chain recombines TRBV7-2 with TRBJ1-1, with D tentatively TRBD1 (5 bases). In germline, CDR1 is SGHTA, CDR2 FQGNSA. This CDR3 is built from 13 residues. V gave up 3 bases and J gave up 1 base, with 6 bases separating them. In nucleotides, the CDR3 is TGTGCCAGCAGCTTCCAGGGGAACACTGAAGCTTTCTTT. This encodes CASSFQGNTEAFF.

The count of this clone is one. The chain is built from TRBV5-1 and TRBJ2-1; 9 bases align to TRBD2. J lost 8 bases, V lost 4 bases, and 10 bases had no gene match. The CDR3 is 15 amino acids. The germline V gene encodes CDR1 SGHRS and CDR2 YFSETQ. CDR3 nucleotide sequence: TGCGCCAGCAGCCCAAGGGGCGGGAGGGGCGATGAGCAGTTCTTC. Encoded protein: CASSPRGGRGDEQFF.

This chain joins TRBV7-8 and TRBJ1-2, with D uncertain. CDR1 and CDR2 from the germline V gene are SGHVS and FQNEAQ. V shed 7 bases and J shed 1 base, with 16 bases lying between them. This CDR3 region has 15 residues. The CDR3: CASKLGEWGNYGYTF. The DNA for the CDR3 is TGTGCCAGCAAACTGGGAGAGTGGGGTAACTATGGCTACACCTTC.

The chain couples TRBV7-3 to TRBJ1-2, with D hard to call. Trimming removed 1 base at V and 4 bases at J, with 16 bases between. The CDR3 is 16 amino acids. Germline V gene lookup returns CDR1 SGHTA and CDR2 FQGTGA. CDR3 sequence: CASSLIPGPEGYGYTF. Here the CDR3 DNA reads TGTGCCAGCAGCTTAATTCCGGGCCCGGAGGGCTATGGCTACACCTTC.